This TCR beta chain emerged from a study of PD-1 blockade in classical Hodgkin lymphoma. General study results and limits: According to reports, newly diagnosed patients had lower baseline TCR diversity than healthy donors, and relapsed/refractory patients had lower baseline TCR diversity still.

There was relapse after autologous stem cell transplantation in every patient, and there was variation in brentuximab vedotin exposure. From thawed PBMCs, magnetic negative selection was used to isolate the CD8+ T cells. The germline V gene encodes CDR1 SEHNR and CDR2 FQNEAQ (reference sequence). This CDR3 has 12 amino acids. V shed 4 bases and J shed 8 bases, with 9 bases lying between them. Using immunoSEQ multiplex PCR, the repertoire was profiled, and TCRdb retains in-frame clones only, with some absent. The table has around 12,000 clones, approximately 80% seen once. To note about this clone: Its specificity is unknown.

This clonotype was sampled from a human donor with classical Hodgkin lymphoma. The material sequenced was CD8+ T cells from blood, taken at baseline. V is TRBV7-9 and J is TRBJ2-1, with unresolved D. CDR3 coding DNA: TGTGCCAGCAGCTACTTGGTCGATGAGCAGTTCTTC. Residues: CASSYLVDEQFF.